One and the same sample provided the 2 T cell receptor beta chains below, sequenced in a study of T cells in women clearing cervical HPV infection (dated 2018 in TCRdb). Libraries were built with the immunoSEQ multiplex PCR assay. TCRdb retrieved this table from immuneACCESS and kept in-frame rearrangements only. Not all clones are present; in checked studies, unresolved V genes account for under half, and no reason is known for the remainder. The sample's clone listing holds 25,000 to 35,000 clones. The ten largest clones represent 6.6% of the sample. Sequencing was performed on blood buffy coat. These receptors all stem from a woman between 18 and 75 years old with a cervical HPV16 infection that either progressed to CIN3+ or cleared (not recorded which).

Points on this clone: The CDR3 extends 3 residues past the end of the read, so its final part is completed from the germline J gene. The chain couples TRBV7-9 to TRBJ2-7; 9 bases are shared with TRBD2. CDR1 is SEHNR and CDR2 is FQNEAQ in the germline V gene (reference sequence). J was trimmed by 2 bases and V by 4 bases; bases with no gene match: 3. The CDR3 has 14 residues. The CDR3 loop reads CASSSSGVTYEQYF. The covered CDR3 bases are TGTGCCAGCAGCTCTAGCGGGGTAACCTACGAG.

Worth noting for this clone: Read data end 3 residues before the CDR3 end; the end is taken from the germline J gene. The rearrangement uses TRBV18 and TRBJ2-7; unclear D gene. CDR3 length equals 14 residues. The germline CDR1 and CDR2 sequences are KGHSH and LQKENI. Trimming took 3 bases from V and 0 from J, leaving 9 bases between them. CDR3 amino acids: CASSPTPSSYEQYF. The CDR3 DNA, read in part, is TGTGCCAGCTCACCGACACCGAGCTCCTACGAG.